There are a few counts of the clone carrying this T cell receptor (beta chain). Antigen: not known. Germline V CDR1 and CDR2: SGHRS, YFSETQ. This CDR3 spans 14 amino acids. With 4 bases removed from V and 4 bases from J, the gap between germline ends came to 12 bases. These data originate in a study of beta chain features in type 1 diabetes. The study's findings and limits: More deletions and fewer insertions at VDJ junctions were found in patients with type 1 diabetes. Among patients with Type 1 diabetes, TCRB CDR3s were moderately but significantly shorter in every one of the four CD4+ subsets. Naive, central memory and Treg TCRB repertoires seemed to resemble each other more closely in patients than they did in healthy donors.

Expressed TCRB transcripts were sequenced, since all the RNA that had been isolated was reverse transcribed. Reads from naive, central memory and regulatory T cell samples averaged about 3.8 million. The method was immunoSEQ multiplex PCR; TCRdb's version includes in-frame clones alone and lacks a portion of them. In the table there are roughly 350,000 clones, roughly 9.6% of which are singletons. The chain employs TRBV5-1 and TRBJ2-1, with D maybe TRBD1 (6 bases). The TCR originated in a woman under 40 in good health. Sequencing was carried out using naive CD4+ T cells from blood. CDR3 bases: TGCGCCAGCAGCGGCACGGGACAATACAATGAGCAGTTCTTC. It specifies CASSGTGQYNEQFF.